This passage covers 32 T cell receptor beta chains from one sample sequenced in a study of shared clonotypes between healthy human individuals. Produced via immunoSEQ multiplex PCR; TCRdb's table is partial and in-frame only. The sample consists of over a million clones, 98% of them appearing once. The specimen was naive CD4+ T cells sorted from blood. Sample subset: CD45RA+ positively selected. The receptors here all came from a man aged 30 to 39 in good health.

This clone was found once. Other DNA sequences in the sample encode the same CDR3. J is TRBJ2-7 and V is TRBV7-9; 8 bases line up with TRBD2. V lost 6 bases and J lost 6; bases outside the gene matches: 1. CDR3 length: 11 amino acids. Germline V CDR1 and CDR2: SEHNR, FQNEAQ (reference sequence). DNA for the CDR3: TGTGCCAGCAGTGCGGGGGGCGAGCAGTACTTC. Translation: CASSAGGEQYF.

The chain recombines TRBV14 with TRBJ2-7; weak D call: TRBD2 (5 bases). V lost 4 bases, J lost 6 bases, and 10 bases lay in between. The germline gives CDR1 SGHDN, CDR2 FVKESK. The CDR3 length is 12 residues. The CDR3, as DNA: TGTGCCAGCAGCCCTGGACTTTCCGAGCAGTACTTC. Translated: CASSPGLSEQYF.

This sequence joins TRBV5-1 and TRBJ1-4; D is possibly TRBD1 (6 bases). Trimming shortened V by 0 bases and J by 0 bases, and 18 bases separated the two germline ends. Germline-derived CDR1 and CDR2 are SGHRS and YFSETQ. This CDR3 spans 19 amino acids. CDR3 amino acids: CASSLANPGATATNEKLFF. The CDR3 coding sequence is TGCGCCAGCAGCTTGGCCAACCCAGGGGCGACCGCAACTAATGAAAAACTGTTTTTT.

The gene calls are TRBV9 and TRBJ2-7; 9 bases match TRBD2. V trimming: 0 bases; J trimming: 3 bases; junction bases outside the gene matches: 4. Germline V lookup: CDR1 SGDLS, CDR2 YYNGEE. This CDR3 has 15 amino acids. The CDR3, as DNA: TGTGCCAGCAGCGTAGACGGGACTAGCTACTACGAGCAGTACTTC. It codes for CASSVDGTSYYEQYF.

The chain employs TRBV2 and TRBJ1-4; 8 bases are shared with TRBD1. This CDR3 is 14 amino acids long. The V gene end was trimmed by 6 bases and the J gene end by 6 bases; junction bases not matched to a gene: 6. Germline V gene data show CDR1 as SNHLY and CDR2 as FYNNEI. CDR3 protein: CASSQDRADEKLFF. In DNA form, the CDR3 reads TGTGCCAGCAGCCAGGACAGGGCAGATGAAAAACTGTTTTTT.

V is TRBV11-2 and J is TRBJ1-1; D might be TRBD1 (5 bases). The V end lost 4 bases, the J end lost 0 bases, and 12 bases lay between the germline ends. The CDR3 contains 15 residues. CDR1 SGHAT and CDR2 FQNNGV come from the germline V gene. CDR3 in amino acids: CASSSRGGLNTEAFF. The CDR3 coding sequence is TGTGCCAGCAGCTCTCGGGGGGGATTGAACACTGAAGCTTTCTTT.

The chain links TRBV7-8 to TRBJ2-7; TRBD2 matches at 12 bases. This CDR3 region has 18 residues. CDR1 and CDR2 from the germline V gene are SGHVS and FQNEAQ. The ends lost 0 bases at V and 3 bases at J; junction bases unmatched: 9. DNA for the CDR3: TGTGCCAGCAGCTTAGCGGCTGGGCTAGCGGGAGGGTTCTACGAGCAGTACTTC. As protein: CASSLAAGLAGGFYEQYF.

The gene calls are TRBV18 and TRBJ2-1, with 7 nucleotides matching TRBD1. The germline V gene encodes CDR1 KGHSH and CDR2 LQKENI. There are 15 residues in the CDR3. The J segment lost 10 bases and the V segment lost 3 bases, leaving 12 bases of the junction unmatched. The CDR3 here is CASSPDRASIREQFF. In nucleotides, the CDR3 is TGTGCCAGCTCACCCGACAGGGCTTCCATCCGCGAGCAGTTCTTC.

The chain links TRBV2 to TRBJ1-5; D is ambiguous. CDR1 is SNHLY, CDR2 FYNNEI, per germline. V lost 2 bases, J lost 5 bases, and 10 bases lay in between. This CDR3 has 14 residues. The CDR3 loop is CASSETARDQPQHF. Here the CDR3 DNA reads TGTGCCAGCAGTGAAACAGCCCGAGATCAGCCCCAGCATTTT. Based on the CDR3 plus reference TRBV2 and TRBJ1-5, the full variable domain is EPEVTQTPSHQVTQMGQEVILRCVPISNHLYFYWYRQILGQKVEFLVSFYNNEISEKSEIFDDQFSVERPDGSNFTLKIRSTKLEDSAMYFCASSETARDQPQHFGDGTRLSIL.

In nucleotides, the CDR3 is TGTGCCAGCAGCTTAGGGCCCCCTCCCTACAATGAGCAGTTCTTC. Encoded protein: CASSLGPPPYNEQFF. This sequence joins TRBV7-2 and TRBJ2-1, with D uncertain. The CDR3 covers 15 residues. The germline V gene encodes CDR1 SGHTA and CDR2 FQGNSA. V lost 1 base and J lost 2, with 9 bases in between.

The chain has TRBV6-5 and TRBJ2-7, with D possibly matching TRBD1 (5 bases). V gave up 6 bases and J gave up 0 bases, with 15 bases separating them. CDR3 size: 15 residues. Germline V gene data show CDR1 as MNHEY and CDR2 as SVGAGI. CDR3 in amino acids: CASRDYRLPSYEQYF. The DNA of the CDR3 is TGTGCCAGCAGGGATTACAGGCTACCCTCCTACGAGCAGTACTTC.

The chain employs TRBV7-9 and TRBJ1-4, with unresolved D. V lost 5 bases to trimming and J lost 2 bases, with 12 bases between them. Germline assignment: CDR1 SEHNR and CDR2 FQNEAQ (reference sequence). This CDR3 has 15 amino acids. This chain's CDR3 is CASSPTPGTNEKLFF. CDR3 nucleotides: TGTGCCAGCAGCCCGACTCCGGGGACTAATGAAAAACTGTTTTTT.

The chain is built from TRBV5-1 and TRBJ2-5; D is tentatively TRBD1 or TRBD2 (5 bases each). Germline V gene data show CDR1 as SGHRS and CDR2 as YFSETQ. Deletions cut 0 bases from V and 9 bases from J, with 12 bases between. The CDR3 runs to 13 residues. The CDR3 loop is CASSLEGPAAQYF. In DNA, the CDR3 is TGCGCCAGCAGCTTGGAGGGACCGGCGGCCCAGTACTTC.

The chain links TRBV29-1 to TRBJ2-3; 11 positions agree with TRBD2. Per germline, CDR1 SQVTM and CDR2 ANQGSEA. The CDR3 covers 16 residues. Losses at the gene ends were 2 bases for V and 7 bases for J; bases not matched to a gene: 11. CDR3 coding DNA: TGCAGCGTTGAATACCTTACTAGCGGGAGTATAAATACGCAGTATTTT. Translating it yields CSVEYLTSGSINTQYF.

In this sample, this clone turned up once. This specimen includes other DNA sequences encoding the same CDR3. V and J are TRBV5-1 and TRBJ2-7; perhaps D is TRBD1 or TRBD2 (5 bases each). The CDR3 is 13 residues long. Between the trimmed V and J ends, which lost 4 bases and 0 bases, there was a span of 8 bases. The germline gives CDR1 SGHRS, CDR2 YFSETQ. CDR3 sequence: CASSRDRSYEQYF. In DNA, the CDR3 is TGCGCCAGCAGCAGGGACCGCTCCTACGAGCAGTACTTC. The variable domain in full, completed from reference TRBV5-1 and TRBJ2-7, reads KAGVTQTPRYLIKTRGQQVTLSCSPISGHRSVSWYQQTPGQGLQFLFEYFSETQRNKGNFPGRFSGRQFSNSRSEMNVSTLELGDSALYLCASSRDRSYEQYFGPGTRLTVT.

CDR3 residues: CASSPFVRASSYNEQFF. CDR3 DNA sequence: TGTGCCAGCAGCCCCTTCGTGCGGGCGAGCTCCTACAATGAGCAGTTCTTC. The chain uses TRBV5-6 and TRBJ2-1, with D perhaps TRBD2 (5 bases). V shed 4 bases and J shed 0 bases, with 17 bases lying between them. This CDR3 has 17 amino acids. Germline-derived CDR1 and CDR2 are SGHDT and YYEEEE.

The V gene is TRBV9, the J gene TRBJ2-1, with a weak D call TRBD2 (5 bases). The CDR3 contains 15 residues. The V gene lost 4 bases and the J gene lost 4 bases, with 15 bases spanning the gap. Germline values: CDR1 SGDLS, CDR2 YYNGEE. CDR3 DNA: TGTGCCAGCAGCCCCTCGGTATGGGAGTACAATGAGCAGTTCTTC. It specifies CASSPSVWEYNEQFF.

J is TRBJ2-7 and V is TRBV5-1; 9 bases are a match to TRBD1. Losses at the gene ends were 4 bases for V and 4 bases for J; bases not matched to a gene: 9. Germline CDR1 reads SGHRS; CDR2 reads YFSETQ. The CDR3 totals 15 residues. In DNA form, the CDR3 reads TGCGCCAGCAGCACCGACCCGACAGGGGGATACGAGCAGTACTTC. This sequence encodes CASSTDPTGGYEQYF.

The chain combines TRBV9 with TRBJ1-2; 9 bases fit TRBD1. The germline gives CDR1 SGDLS, CDR2 YYNGEE. Losses at the gene ends were 0 bases for V and 8 bases for J; bases not matched to a gene: 5. The CDR3 consists of 14 residues. The chain's CDR3 is CASSVADRGTGYTF. The CDR3 coding sequence is TGTGCCAGCAGCGTAGCGGACAGGGGCACCGGCTACACCTTC.

This chain links TRBV28 with TRBJ2-7; tentative D call: TRBD1 (5 bases). Germline V gene lookup returns CDR1 MDHEN and CDR2 SYDVKM. Trimming cost V 4 bases and J 6 bases, with 10 bases left between them. The CDR3 length is 12 residues. Here the CDR3 reads CASSSTGLEQYF. In DNA form, the CDR3 reads TGTGCCAGCAGTTCAACAGGTCTCGAGCAGTACTTC.

The chain recombines TRBV7-3 with TRBJ2-2; TRBD2 might be the D (6 bases). Between the trimmed V and J ends, which lost 1 base and 0 bases, there was a span of 15 bases. The germline V gene has CDR1 SGHTA and CDR2 FQGTGA. This CDR3 contains 18 residues. For the CDR3, the DNA is TGTGCCAGCAGCTTAAAACCGTTAGCGGCCGCGAACACCGGGGAGCTGTTTTTT. Encoded protein: CASSLKPLAAANTGELFF.

This rearrangement joins TRBV18 to TRBJ1-1, with D tentatively TRBD1 (5 bases). Trimming removed 5 bases from V and 0 bases from J, with 10 bases in between. The CDR3 loop spans 14 amino acids. Germline V lookup: CDR1 KGHSH, CDR2 LQKENI. This chain's CDR3 is CASSDAGMNTEAFF. In DNA, the CDR3 is TGTGCCAGCTCAGACGCAGGGATGAACACTGAAGCTTTCTTT.

CDR3 region: CASSEAGVGYGYTF. The CDR3 DNA reads as TGTGCCAGCAGTGAAGCGGGGGTCGGCTATGGCTACACCTTC. The chain links TRBV6-1 to TRBJ1-2, with D perhaps TRBD1 (5 bases). This CDR3 comprises 14 residues. Germline assignment: CDR1 MNHNS and CDR2 SASEGT. Deletions cut 0 bases from V and 4 bases from J, with 9 bases between.

V gene TRBV14 combines with J gene TRBJ1-1, with D tentatively TRBD1 (6 bases). The germline V and J ends were trimmed by 4 bases and 1 base, with 13 bases remaining between them. Germline V gene lookup returns CDR1 SGHDN and CDR2 FVKESK. The CDR3 contains 15 residues. The CDR3 reads CASSPLQGWNTEAFF. The DNA of the CDR3 is TGTGCCAGCAGCCCCTTACAGGGATGGAACACTGAAGCTTTCTTT.

The chain carries TRBV28 and TRBJ2-1, with D hard to call. V lost 3 bases and J 1 base, leaving 10 bases between the germline ends. The germline V gene encodes CDR1 MDHEN and CDR2 SYDVKM. This CDR3 has 15 residues. The chain's CDR3 is CASSLFPGSYNEQFF. The DNA for the CDR3 is TGTGCCAGCAGTTTGTTTCCTGGGTCCTACAATGAGCAGTTCTTC.

This chain joins TRBV19 and TRBJ2-7; D not certain. The CDR3 loop spans 14 amino acids. The V gene lost 3 bases and the J gene lost 3 bases, with 12 bases spanning the gap. Germline lookup yields CDR1 LNHDA and CDR2 SQIVND (reference sequence). In DNA form, the CDR3 reads TGTGCCAGTAGTATGAAAGTAGGCTTCTACGAGCAGTACTTC. It specifies CASSMKVGFYEQYF. Complete variable domain (other parts from reference TRBV19 and TRBJ2-7): DGGITQSPKYLFRKEGQNVTLSCEQNLNHDAMYWYRQDPGQGLRLIYYSQIVNDFQKGDIAEGYSVSREKKESFPLTVTSAQKNPTAFYLCASSMKVGFYEQYFGPGTRLTVT.

V gene TRBV15 combines with J gene TRBJ2-7; D is unresolved. This CDR3 is 14 amino acids long. The germline gives CDR1 LNHNV, CDR2 YYDKDF (reference sequence). The V end was cut by 4 bases, the J end by 0 bases, with 10 bases between. Here the CDR3 reads CATSKWSSSYEQYF. The CDR3 bases are TGTGCCACCAGCAAATGGTCGAGCTCCTACGAGCAGTACTTC.

This clone was observed a few times. CDR3: CASSSPVGRGRGSYNEQFF. For the CDR3, the DNA is TGTGCCAGCAGCTCCCCGGTCGGGCGGGGCCGAGGTTCCTACAATGAGCAGTTCTTC. This sequence joins TRBV7-2 and TRBJ2-1, with D tentatively TRBD2 (6 bases). The length of the CDR3 is 19 residues. Germline CDR1 is SGHTA and CDR2 is FQGNSA. Trimming removed 4 bases at V and 1 base at J, with 23 bases between. Based on the CDR3 plus reference TRBV7-2 and TRBJ2-1, the full variable domain is GAGVSQSPSNKVTEKGKDVELRCDPISGHTALYWYRQSLGQGLEFLIYFQGNSAPDKSGLPSDRFSAERTGGSVSTLTIQRTQQEDSAVYLCASSSPVGRGRGSYNEQFFGPGTRLTVL.

The chain recombines TRBV4-1 with TRBJ2-1; 9 nucleotides agree with TRBD1. After removal of 1 base from V and 1 base from J, the junction contained 14 bases not matched to a gene. CDR1 is MGHRA and CDR2 is YSYEKL in the germline V gene. The CDR3 spans 20 residues. CDR3 protein: CASSQGTGVVPFLSYNEQFF. The DNA for the CDR3 is TGCGCCAGCAGCCAAGGGACAGGGGTCGTCCCATTCCTATCCTACAATGAGCAGTTCTTC.

J is TRBJ2-1 and V is TRBV29-1; possibly TRBD2 for D (6 bases). V was trimmed by 4 bases and J by 3 bases, leaving 16 bases between them. Germline V gene sequence: CDR1 SQVTM, CDR2 ANQGSEA. The CDR3 is 15 amino acids. This chain's CDR3 is CSVVPAGRDYNEQFF. CDR3 coding DNA: TGCAGCGTTGTCCCGGCGGGACGAGACTACAATGAGCAGTTCTTC.

This chain uses TRBV29-1 with TRBJ2-3, with D unclear. The V end was cut by 1 base, the J end by 4 bases, with 6 bases between. Germline assignment: CDR1 SQVTM and CDR2 ANQGSEA. CDR3 length equals 12 residues. CDR3 amino acids: CSVEAWADTQYF. Here the CDR3 DNA reads TGCAGCGTTGAAGCTTGGGCAGATACGCAGTATTTT.

The chain has TRBV5-4 and TRBJ2-7, with a possible D match to TRBD2 (6 bases). Germline lookup yields CDR1 SGHNT and CDR2 YYREEE (reference sequence). V lost 4 bases, J lost 4 bases, and 18 bases lay in between. This CDR3 has 15 residues. The CDR3 DNA reads TGTGCCAGCAGCCCTAATAGCGGCCCCTTATACGAGCAGTACTTC. It translates to CASSPNSGPLYEQYF.